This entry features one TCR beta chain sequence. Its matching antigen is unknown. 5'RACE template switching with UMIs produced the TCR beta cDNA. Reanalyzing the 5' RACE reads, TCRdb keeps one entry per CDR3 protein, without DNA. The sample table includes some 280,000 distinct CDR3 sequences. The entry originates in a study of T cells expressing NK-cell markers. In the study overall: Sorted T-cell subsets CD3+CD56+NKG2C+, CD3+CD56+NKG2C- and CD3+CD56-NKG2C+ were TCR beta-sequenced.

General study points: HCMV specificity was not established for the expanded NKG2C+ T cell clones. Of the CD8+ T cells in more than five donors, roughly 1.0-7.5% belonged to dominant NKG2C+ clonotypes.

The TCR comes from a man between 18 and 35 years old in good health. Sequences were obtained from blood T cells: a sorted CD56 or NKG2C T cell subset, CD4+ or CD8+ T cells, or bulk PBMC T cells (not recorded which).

CDR3 amino acids: CASSLDSRGSPDTQYF. The rearrangement joins TRBV28 to TRBJ2-3; without DNA, the TCRdb call of TRBD1 cannot be checked. The CDR3 is 16 residues long. Germline-derived CDR1 and CDR2 are MDHEN and SYDVKM.